Sequencing of this T cell receptor (beta chain) was carried out in a study of shared clonotypes between healthy human individuals. Study-wide context: The study drew on a couple of women and three men aged 18 to 49 as donors.

CD4+ cells underwent separation, giving CD45RA+ naive and CD45RA-negative memory subsets. On this clone itself: Antigen unknown.

Sequencing used immunoSEQ multiplex PCR; TCRdb keeps in-frame clones, though not all of them. This repertoire shows a few million clones, 85% to 95% found once; its top ten account for about 0.13%. Overall study results and limits: The naive CD4 repertoires of four donors were compared, and approximately 4.5% of clonotypes were shared.

The specimen was naive CD4+ T cells sorted from blood. Specified subset: CD45RA+ positively selected. The sequence came from a man aged 18 to 29 in good health.

The CDR3 bases are TGTGCCAGCAATCCCCAGGAGAATCAGCCCCAGCATTTT. This codes for CASNPQENQPQHF. The V and J genes are TRBV6-1 and TRBJ1-5; D is undetermined. Trimming removed 7 bases from V and 4 bases from J, with 11 bases in between. CDR3 length: 13 residues. From germline, CDR1 is MNHNS and CDR2 SASEGT.